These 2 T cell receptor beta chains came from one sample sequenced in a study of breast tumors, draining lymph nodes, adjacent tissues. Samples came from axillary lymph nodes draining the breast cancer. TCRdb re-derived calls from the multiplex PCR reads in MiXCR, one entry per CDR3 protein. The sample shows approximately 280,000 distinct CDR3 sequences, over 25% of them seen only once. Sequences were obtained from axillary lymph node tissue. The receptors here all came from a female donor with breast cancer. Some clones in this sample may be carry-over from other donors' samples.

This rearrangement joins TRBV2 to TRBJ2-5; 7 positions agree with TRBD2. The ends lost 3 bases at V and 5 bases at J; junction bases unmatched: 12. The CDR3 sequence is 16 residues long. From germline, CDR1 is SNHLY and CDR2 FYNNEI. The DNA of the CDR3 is TGTGCCAGCAGTGATCTTGCGGGAGTGACCGGGGAGACCCAGTACTTC. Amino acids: CASSDLAGVTGETQYF.

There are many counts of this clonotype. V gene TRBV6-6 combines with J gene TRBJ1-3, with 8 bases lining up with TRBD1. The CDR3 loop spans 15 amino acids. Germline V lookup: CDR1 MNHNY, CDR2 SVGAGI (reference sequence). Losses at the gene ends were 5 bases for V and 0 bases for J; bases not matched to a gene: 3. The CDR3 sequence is CASSGTGDSGNTIYF. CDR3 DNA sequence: TGTGCCAGCAGTGGGACAGGCGACTCTGGAAACACCATATATTTT.